This section outlines one T cell receptor (beta chain) sequence together with its context. This clonotype turned up a few times. Its antigen is unknown. Base qualities were left out, and no much larger clone turns up one base away. Libraries were built with 5' RACE. Reads for this sample came from an Illumina HiSeq 2000. A universal primer binding site was introduced by template switching, and a unique molecular identifier was present in the final cDNA, enabling accurate counting of TCR cDNA molecules. Specific primers in the conserved constant-segment region were used to synthesize first-strand cDNA for the TCR alpha and beta chains. To control for contamination, every cDNA library was double barcoded, receiving both a SMART-Mk sample barcode and Illumina barcodes. TruSeq adapter sequences and Illumina sample barcodes were added in two successive PCR steps. The TCR alpha and beta cDNA libraries were sequenced on the Illumina HiSeq platform using custom primers. On the study's bioinformatics: MiGEC processed the raw reads to extract unique molecular identifiers, while MiXCR was used to determine the CDR3 positions. For each individual, recombination models were inferred using an EM algorithm with the repgenHMM and IGoR tools. The tcR package in R was used for shared clonotype analysis, with sharing normalized by the product of cloneset sizes. Out-of-frame nonproductive sequences were analyzed to study raw recombination free of thymic and clonal selection effects. TCRdb handled the public reads itself, with Q25 trimming in fastp and clone calling in MiXCR, and kept productive beta chains. Every CDR3 protein is listed once, alongside the most common genes and DNA of its rows. V and J calls and clone size were set by TCRdb, not the authors. The sample table records 600,000 to 800,000 distinct CDR3 sequences; around 21% of these occur just once. Together, the top ten hold about 4.5% of the sample.

All donors were healthy Caucasians. The twin cohort comprised three pairs of female monozygotic twins, all aged roughly 18 to 30 years. The RNA used for TCR libraries was isolated from peripheral blood mononuclear cells. The sample is drawn from a study of identical twins (dated by TCRdb to about 2016). Describing the broader study: To test whether fetal clonotypes persist, this study deep-sequenced TCR alpha and beta repertoires from monozygotic twins, from unrelated adults of various ages, and from cord blood. Replicate twin experiments were performed at different times using different library preparation protocols to rule out contamination. Study-wide findings and limitations: Abundant cord blood beta clonotypes had fewer insertions, young adult naive repertoires showed a similar but weaker trend, and memory repertoires showed no such trend. Compared with coincidental sharing between unrelated individuals, out-of-frame TCR alpha sequences shared between twins had an excess of sequences with low generation probability. In monozygotic twins, out-of-frame TCR alpha sharing was systematically underestimated by recombination models, although the models agreed with sharing between unrelated individuals. Zero-insertion analyses could be partly confounded by invariant T cells such as MAIT and iNKT, though diverse VJ usage argued against such confounding for most clonotypes. Because the same donors could not be followed over many years, the conclusions relied on cross-sectional statistical analysis. The excess sharing between twins in beta out-of-frame sequences was weaker because fewer shared sequences reduced the signal-to-noise ratio.

Sequences DFQATT (CDR1) and SNEGSKA (CDR2) are obtained from the germline V gene (reference sequence). Taken from cysteine to phenylalanine, the CDR3 has 11 residues. The kept DNA is CDR3 alone, 33 bases in frame from the first base. The junction shows trimming of 3 bases on V and 9 bases on J, and the gene matches do not reach 5 bases of it. This sample also appeared in a second study, on T cells expressing NK-cell markers. As the second publication notes: Three sorted T-cell subsets (CD3+CD56+NKG2C+, CD3+CD56+NKG2C- and CD3+CD56-NKG2C+) from roughly 8 donors had their TCR beta-chain repertoires profiled. Of the eight sequenced donors, seven were found to be HCMV-seropositive and one was found to be HCMV-seronegative. In several experiments an anti-gammadeltaTCR antibody was added to restrict sorting to alphabetaTCR-expressing T cells. In over 5 donors, the dominant CD3+CD56+NKG2C+ clonotypes were among the top 10 CD8+ clonotypes and accounted for about 1.0-7.5% of CD8+ T cells. Those dominant clonotypes were again the most abundant among CD3+CD56-NKG2C+ cells in a few donors, at about 28.3-65%. Whether the expanded NKG2C-expressing T cell clones were specific for HCMV antigens was left unclear. The study sequenced eight donors, all healthy volunteers chosen at random: three men and five women. To determine HCMV serostatus, a commercial ELISA kit was used to detect HCMV-specific IgG in serum. Bulk peripheral blood T-cell repertoires were additionally sequenced from unsorted PBMC for several donors. MIGEC handled demultiplexing of the reads and grouping by UMI, while MiTCR was used to assemble and quantify clonotypes. To exclude erroneous sequences, any TCR cDNA sequence not supported by at least two reads was discarded. The tcR package was used for downstream repertoire analysis, and clonotypes were matched across fractions by CDR3 nucleotide sequence plus V segment. VDJmatch was used to annotate antigen specificity against VDJdb, with one amino acid substitution in CDR3 permitted.

The chain is encoded by TRBV20-1 joined to TRBJ2-7; 7 central nucleotides agree with TRBD2. Sequencing was carried out using PBMCs. The clonotype comes from a young woman in good health. The base sequence is TGCAGTGCTAGTTCGGGGGGTCGGCAGTACTTC. Its translation is CSASSGGRQYF.